This T cell receptor beta chain was sequenced in a study of metastatic and nonmetastatic thyroid tumors. Regarding the study as a whole: Across blood and tumor, TCR beta diversity in malignant thyroid tumors was reportedly significantly higher than in benign nodules.

In its sample, this clone was seen a few times. Antigen: not known. No treatment of any kind had been given to any patient before thyroid surgery. V gave up 6 bases and J gave up 0 bases; unmatched junction bases: 3. The CDR3 is 15 amino acids. Original processing methods: To classify distant metastasis in papillary thyroid cancer, a model was built from CDR3 differences across clinicopathological groups. Via MiXCR, TCRdb re-called the PCR reads. V and J calls and clone size were set by TCRdb, not the authors. The data show 20,000 or so clones, with approximately 26% seen just once and less than 7% held by the top ten.

The sequencing input was blood. The receptor was isolated from a female donor with papillary thyroid cancer or a benign thyroid nodule (not recorded which). Some clones in this sample may be carry-over from other donors' samples. The chain joins TRBV12-3 or TRBV12-4 to TRBJ2-7, with 12 bases lining up with TRBD2. This CDR3 reads CASSPSGRGSYEQYF. The CDR3 DNA follows: TGTGCCAGCAGCCCTAGCGGGAGGGGCTCCTACGAGCAGTACTTC.